This entry describes one TCR beta chain. What it recognizes is unknown. A much larger clone differs from this one at a single base, so this may be a read error. The germline V gene has CDR1 SGDLS and CDR2 YYNGEE. This CDR3 is 15 amino acids long. This entry is derived from a study of blood T cells in healthy people across ages. Regarding the study as a whole: There were more naive CD4+ cells and higher diversity in long-lived donors than in aged donors.

The second PCR ran about 6 to 12 cycles with a sample-barcoded 5' primer and J-beta primers. Each TCR beta cDNA got a 12-nucleotide random molecular identifier. TCRdb reprocessed the 5' RACE reads with MiXCR, giving one entry per CDR3 protein. The data show roughly 680,000 distinct CDR3 sequences, over 40% seen once. The TCR was taken from a woman of 80 years or more in good health. The sequencing sample was made of blood. The chain links TRBV9 to TRBJ2-3; D possibly corresponds to TRBD2 (5 bases). The CDR3 loop reads CPSSVVTGLTDTQYF. For the CDR3, the DNA is TGTCCCAGCAGCGTAGTAACGGGGTTGACAGATACGCAGTATTTT.